These 2 T cell receptor beta chains came from one sample sequenced in a study of blood T cell repertoires in COVID-19. The data were produced by immunoSEQ multiplex PCR, yet TCRdb's version contains in-frame clones alone and is incomplete. This sample carries around 94,000 clones, roughly 81% of them seen once, and the ten largest clones take 9.9%. Sequenced sample: peripheral blood. The source is a middle-aged man with active or convalescent COVID-19.

The chain couples TRBV19 to TRBJ1-1, with TRBD1 matching 7 bases. V lost 5 bases to trimming and J lost 1 base; unmatched junction nucleotides: 1. The CDR3 loop spans 13 amino acids. The germline V gene has CDR1 LNHDA and CDR2 SQIVND (reference sequence). The CDR3 loop is CASSWDRNTEAFF. In nucleotides, the CDR3 is TGTGCCAGTAGTTGGGACAGGAACACTGAAGCTTTCTTT.

The CDR3 DNA follows: TGTGCCAGCTCCCCGTGGAACACTGAAGCTTTCTTT. Its protein is CASSPWNTEAFF. This chain links TRBV12-3 or TRBV12-4 with TRBJ1-1; no clear D gene. This CDR3 has 12 amino acids. V shed 8 bases and J shed 1 base, with 8 bases lying between them.